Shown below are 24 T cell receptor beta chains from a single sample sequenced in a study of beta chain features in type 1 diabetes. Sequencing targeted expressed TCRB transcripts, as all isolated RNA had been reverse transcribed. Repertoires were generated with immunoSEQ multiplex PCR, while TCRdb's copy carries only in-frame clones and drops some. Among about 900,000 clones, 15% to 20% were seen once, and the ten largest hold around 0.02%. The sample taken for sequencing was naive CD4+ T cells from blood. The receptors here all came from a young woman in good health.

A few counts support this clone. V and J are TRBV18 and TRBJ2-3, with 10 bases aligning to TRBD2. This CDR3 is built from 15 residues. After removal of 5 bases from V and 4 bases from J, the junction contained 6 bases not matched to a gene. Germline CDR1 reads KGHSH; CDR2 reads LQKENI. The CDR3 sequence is CASSSLAGASDTQYF. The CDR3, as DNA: TGTGCCAGCTCATCTCTAGCGGGAGCTTCAGATACGCAGTATTTT.

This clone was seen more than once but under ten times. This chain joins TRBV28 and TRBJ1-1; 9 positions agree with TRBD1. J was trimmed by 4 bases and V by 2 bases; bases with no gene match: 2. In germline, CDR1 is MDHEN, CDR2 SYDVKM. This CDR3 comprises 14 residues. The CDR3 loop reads CASSLKDRGTEAFF. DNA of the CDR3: TGTGCCAGCAGTTTAAAGGACAGGGGCACTGAAGCTTTCTTT.

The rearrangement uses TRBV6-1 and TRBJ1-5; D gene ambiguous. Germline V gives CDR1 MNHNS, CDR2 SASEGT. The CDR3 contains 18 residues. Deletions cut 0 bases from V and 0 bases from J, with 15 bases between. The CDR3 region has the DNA TGTGCCAGCAGTGAAGCGTTTATGGGCACCACTAGCAATCAGCCCCAGCATTTT. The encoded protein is CASSEAFMGTTSNQPQHF.

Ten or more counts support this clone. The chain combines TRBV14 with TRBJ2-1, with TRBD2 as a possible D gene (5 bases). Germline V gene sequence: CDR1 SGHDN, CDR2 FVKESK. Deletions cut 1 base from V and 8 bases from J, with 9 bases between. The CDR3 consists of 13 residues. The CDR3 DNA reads TGTGCCAGCAGCCAAGGGACTTATGATGAGCAGTTCTTC. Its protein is CASSQGTYDEQFF.

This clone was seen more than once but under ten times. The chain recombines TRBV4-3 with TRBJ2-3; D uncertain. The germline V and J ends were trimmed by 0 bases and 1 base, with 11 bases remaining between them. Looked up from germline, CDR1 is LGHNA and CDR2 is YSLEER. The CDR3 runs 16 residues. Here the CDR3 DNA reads TGCGCCAGCAGCCAAGAGCTAGACCGAGGCACAGATACGCAGTATTTT. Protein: CASSQELDRGTDTQYF.

The CDR3 DNA sequence: TGTGCCAGCAGCGCGACCGGGACAGGGGTGCTCGAGCAGTACTTC. Protein product: CASSATGTGVLEQYF. The chain couples TRBV11-2 to TRBJ2-7; 10 bases are shared with TRBD1. The CDR3 totals 15 residues. Germline CDR1 and CDR2: SGHAT and FQNNGV. The J segment lost 6 bases and the V segment lost 5 bases, leaving 10 bases of the junction unmatched.

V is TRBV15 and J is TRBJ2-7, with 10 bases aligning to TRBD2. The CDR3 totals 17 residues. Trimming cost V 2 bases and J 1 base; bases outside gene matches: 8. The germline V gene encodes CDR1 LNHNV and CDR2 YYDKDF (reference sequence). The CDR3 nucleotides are TGTGCCACCAGCAGACCCACCGGGACTAGCGCATCCTACGAGCAGTACTTC. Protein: CATSRPTGTSASYEQYF.

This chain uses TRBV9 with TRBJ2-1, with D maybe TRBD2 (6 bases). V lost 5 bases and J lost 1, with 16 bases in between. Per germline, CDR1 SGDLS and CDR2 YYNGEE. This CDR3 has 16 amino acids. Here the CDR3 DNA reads TGTGCCAGCAGTTGGGGGGTGGAGGTATCCTACAATGAGCAGTTCTTC. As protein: CASSWGVEVSYNEQFF. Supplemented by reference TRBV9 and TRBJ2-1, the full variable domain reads DSGVTQTPKHLITATGQRVTLRCSPRSGDLSVYWYQQSLDQGLQFLIQYYNGEERAKGNILERFSAQQFPDLHSELNLSSLELGDSALYFCASSWGVEVSYNEQFFGPGTRLTVL.

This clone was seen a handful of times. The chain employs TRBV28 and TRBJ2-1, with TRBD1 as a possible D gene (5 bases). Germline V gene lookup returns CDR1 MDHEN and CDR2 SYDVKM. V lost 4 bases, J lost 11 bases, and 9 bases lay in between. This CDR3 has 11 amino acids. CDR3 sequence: CASSSDRKQFF. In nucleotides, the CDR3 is TGTGCCAGCAGTTCTGACAGAAAGCAGTTCTTC.

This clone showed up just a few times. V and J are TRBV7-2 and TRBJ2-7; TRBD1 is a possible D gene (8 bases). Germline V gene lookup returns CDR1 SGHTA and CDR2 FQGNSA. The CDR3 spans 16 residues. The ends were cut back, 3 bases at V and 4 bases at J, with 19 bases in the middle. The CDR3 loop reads CASSLGTGGGVYEQYF. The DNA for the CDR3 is TGTGCCAGCAGCTTGGGAACAGGGGGAGGGGTATACGAGCAGTACTTC.

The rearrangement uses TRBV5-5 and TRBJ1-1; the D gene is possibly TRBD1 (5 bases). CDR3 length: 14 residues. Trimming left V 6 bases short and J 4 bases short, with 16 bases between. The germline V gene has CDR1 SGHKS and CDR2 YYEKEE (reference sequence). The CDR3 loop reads CASNTMTVGTEAFF. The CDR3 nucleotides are TGTGCCAGCAATACAATGACAGTGGGCACTGAAGCTTTCTTT.

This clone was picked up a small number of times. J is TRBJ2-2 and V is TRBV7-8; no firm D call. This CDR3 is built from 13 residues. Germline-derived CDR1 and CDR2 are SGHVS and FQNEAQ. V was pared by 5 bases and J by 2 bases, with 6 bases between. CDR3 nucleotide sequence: TGTGCCAGCAGCCGACTTAACACCGGGGAGCTGTTTTTT. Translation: CASSRLNTGELFF.

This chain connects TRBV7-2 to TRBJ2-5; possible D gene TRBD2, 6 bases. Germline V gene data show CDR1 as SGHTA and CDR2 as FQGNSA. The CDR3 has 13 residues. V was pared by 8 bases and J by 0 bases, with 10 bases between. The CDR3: CASQLANQETQYF. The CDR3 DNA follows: TGTGCCAGCCAACTAGCTAACCAAGAGACCCAGTACTTC.

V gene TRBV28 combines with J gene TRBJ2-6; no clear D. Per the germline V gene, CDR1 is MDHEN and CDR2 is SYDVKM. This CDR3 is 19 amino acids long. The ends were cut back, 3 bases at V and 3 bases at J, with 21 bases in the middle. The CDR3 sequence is CASSFMYPAGVGGANVLTF. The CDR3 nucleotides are TGTGCCAGCAGTTTTATGTACCCGGCAGGTGTGGGTGGGGCCAACGTCCTGACTTTC. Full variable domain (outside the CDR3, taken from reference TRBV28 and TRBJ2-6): DVKVTQSSRYLVKRTGEKVFLECVQDMDHENMFWYRQDPGLGLRLIYFSYDVKMKEKGDIPEGYSVSREKKERFSLILESASTNQTSMYLCASSFMYPAGVGGANVLTFGAGSRLTVL.

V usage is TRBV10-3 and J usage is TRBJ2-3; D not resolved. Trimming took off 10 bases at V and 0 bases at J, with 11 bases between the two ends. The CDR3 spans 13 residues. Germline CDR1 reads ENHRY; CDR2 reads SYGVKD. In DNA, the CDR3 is TGTGCCACCTTAGAATCTAGCACAGATACGCAGTATTTT. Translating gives CATLESSTDTQYF.

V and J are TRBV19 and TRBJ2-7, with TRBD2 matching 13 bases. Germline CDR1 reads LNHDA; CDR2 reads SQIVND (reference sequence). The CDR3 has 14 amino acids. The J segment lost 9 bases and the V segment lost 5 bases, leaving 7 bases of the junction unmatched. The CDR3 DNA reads TGTGCCAGTAGTCCCGGACTAGCGGGAGTCACGCAGTACTTC. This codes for CASSPGLAGVTQYF.

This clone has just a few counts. CDR3 region: CASSVPRDSGNTIYF. The CDR3 region has the DNA TGCGCCAGCAGCGTGCCCCGGGACTCTGGAAACACCATATATTTT. The chain is built from TRBV5-1 and TRBJ1-3; no clear D gene. Germline CDR1 and CDR2: SGHRS and YFSETQ. This CDR3 has 15 amino acids. V lost 4 bases and J 0 bases, leaving 11 bases between the germline ends.

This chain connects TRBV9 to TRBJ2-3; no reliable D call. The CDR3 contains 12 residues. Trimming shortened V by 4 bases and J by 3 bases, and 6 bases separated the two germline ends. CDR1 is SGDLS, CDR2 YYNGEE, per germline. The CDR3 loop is CASSSHTDTQYF. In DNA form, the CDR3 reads TGTGCCAGCAGCTCCCATACAGATACGCAGTATTTT.

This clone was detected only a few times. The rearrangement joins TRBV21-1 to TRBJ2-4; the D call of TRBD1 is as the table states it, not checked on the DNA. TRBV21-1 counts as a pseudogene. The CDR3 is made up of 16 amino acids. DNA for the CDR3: TGTGCCAGCAGCCTCAAGGAGCTGACAGGGTTAAACATTCAGTACTTC. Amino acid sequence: CASSLKELTGLNIQYF.

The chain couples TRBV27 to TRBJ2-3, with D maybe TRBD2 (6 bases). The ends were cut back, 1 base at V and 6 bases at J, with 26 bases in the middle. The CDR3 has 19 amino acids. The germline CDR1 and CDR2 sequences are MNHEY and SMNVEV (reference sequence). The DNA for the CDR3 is TGTGCCAGCAGTTTATACATGGGAGGAACTTTAGCGAGAGGTGATACGCAGTATTTT. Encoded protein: CASSLYMGGTLARGDTQYF.

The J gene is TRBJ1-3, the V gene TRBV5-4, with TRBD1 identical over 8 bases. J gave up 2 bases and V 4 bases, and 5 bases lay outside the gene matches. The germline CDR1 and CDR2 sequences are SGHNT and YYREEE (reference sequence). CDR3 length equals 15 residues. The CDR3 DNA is TGTGCCAGCAGCACCGGACAGGGCCCTGGAAACACCATATATTTT. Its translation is CASSTGQGPGNTIYF.

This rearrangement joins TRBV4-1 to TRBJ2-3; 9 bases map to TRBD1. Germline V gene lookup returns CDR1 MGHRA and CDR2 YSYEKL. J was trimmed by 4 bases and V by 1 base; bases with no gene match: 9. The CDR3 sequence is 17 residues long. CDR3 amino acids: CASSQASGQGVADTQYF. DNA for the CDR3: TGCGCCAGCAGCCAAGCCTCGGGACAGGGCGTCGCAGATACGCAGTATTTT.

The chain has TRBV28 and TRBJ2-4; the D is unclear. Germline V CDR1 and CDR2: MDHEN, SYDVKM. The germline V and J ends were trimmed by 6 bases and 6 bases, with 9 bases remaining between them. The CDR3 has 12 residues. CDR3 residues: CASRDLRNIQYF. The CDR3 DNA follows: TGTGCCAGCAGGGACCTAAGAAACATTCAGTACTTC.

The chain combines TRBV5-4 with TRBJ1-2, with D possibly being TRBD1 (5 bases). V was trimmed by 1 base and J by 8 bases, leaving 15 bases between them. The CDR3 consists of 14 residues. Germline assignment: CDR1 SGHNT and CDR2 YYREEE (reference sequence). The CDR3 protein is CASSLIGRGGGYTF. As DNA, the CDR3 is TGTGCCAGCAGCTTGATTGGGAGGGGAGGCGGCTACACCTTC.